This T cell receptor (beta chain) was identified in a study of blood T cell repertoires in COVID-19. Per the authors' pipeline: Reference gene primer amplification yielded estimated nucleated cell counts. Data came from immunoSEQ multiplex PCR; TCRdb stores just in-frame clones and leaves some out. V and J calls plus clone size are reproduced from that table; the DNA served to infer D and trimming. Here the sample spans hundreds of thousands of clones, 82% being singletons. This sequence originates from a woman between 55 and 75 years old with active or convalescent COVID-19. The sample consisted of peripheral blood.

DNA for the CDR3: TGTGCCAGCAGACCCTCGACAGGAACCTATGGCTACACCTTC. As protein: CASRPSTGTYGYTF. This chain joins TRBV6-5 and TRBJ1-2; D possibly corresponds to TRBD1 (6 bases). This CDR3 has 14 amino acids. The ends were cut back, 6 bases at V and 4 bases at J, with 15 bases in the middle. CDR1 is MNHEY, CDR2 SVGAGI, per germline.